The 23 T cell receptor beta chains below come from one sample, sequenced in a study of shared clonotypes between healthy human individuals. Measured with immunoSEQ multiplex PCR; TCRdb has only the in-frame clones, and not every one. The table lists about 680,000 clones, about 90% of them singletons. Naive CD8 cells, CD45RO-negative and positively selected for CCR7, excluded terminally differentiated effector memory CD45RA+ cells. The sample taken for sequencing was naive CD8+ T cells sorted from blood. These receptors all come from a man aged 25-45 years in good health.

The chain employs TRBV7-8 and TRBJ2-1; D remains unclear. The CDR3 has 15 residues. Trimming cost V 1 base and J 5 bases, with 12 bases left between them. Germline loops: CDR1 SGHVS, CDR2 FQNEAQ. CDR3 bases: TGTGCCAGCAGCTTAGGATGGACCAGTCACAATGAGCAGTTCTTC. It translates to CASSLGWTSHNEQFF.

The V and J genes are TRBV9 and TRBJ2-1; 12 positions agree with TRBD2. Germline V gives CDR1 SGDLS, CDR2 YYNGEE. Trimming removed 2 bases from V and 7 bases from J; junction bases left unmatched: 4. There are 15 residues in the CDR3. This CDR3 is CASSVGLAGMNEQFF. DNA for the CDR3: TGTGCCAGCAGCGTTGGACTAGCGGGAATGAATGAGCAGTTCTTC.

The genes are TRBV29-1 and TRBJ2-5; the match to TRBD2 covers 7 bases. V trimming: 2 bases; J trimming: 4 bases; junction bases outside the gene matches: 19. In germline, CDR1 is SQVTM, CDR2 ANQGSEA. The CDR3 is 18 amino acids. Written as DNA, the CDR3 is TGCAGCGTTGAATGGCAGGCGGGAGTGGCGGGGTATACAGAGACCCAGTACTTC. This gives the protein CSVEWQAGVAGYTETQYF. Full variable domain (remainder filled in from reference TRBV29-1 and TRBJ2-5): SAVISQKPSRDICQRGTSLTIQCQVDSQVTMMFWYRQQPGQSLTLIATANQGSEATYESGFVIDKFPISRPNLTFSTLTVSNMSPEDSSIYLCSVEWQAGVAGYTETQYFGPGTRLLVL.

The chain uses TRBV11-3 and TRBJ1-3; 7 positions agree with TRBD1. Germline lookup yields CDR1 SGHNT and CDR2 YENEEA. The V segment lost 4 bases and the J segment 3 bases; nucleotides outside the gene matches: 3. The CDR3 contains 14 residues. This CDR3 reads CASSSGTDGNTIYF. CDR3 DNA sequence: TGTGCCAGCAGCTCCGGGACAGATGGAAACACCATATATTTT.

This clone was recorded once. The chain couples TRBV7-9 to TRBJ2-7; D gene ambiguous. V lost 1 base and J 6 bases, leaving 13 bases between the germline ends. This CDR3 has 14 amino acids. Germline V gene sequence: CDR1 SEHNR, CDR2 FQNEAQ (reference sequence). The chain's CDR3 is CASSLDPSYIEQYF. DNA for the CDR3: TGTGCCAGCAGCTTAGATCCCTCATATATCGAGCAGTACTTC.

CDR3 amino acids: CASSLGGPYEQFF. CDR3 nucleotides: TGTGCCAGCAGCTTAGGTGGGCCATATGAGCAGTTCTTC. The V call is TRBV7-2, the J call TRBJ2-1; D unclear. The CDR3 sequence is 13 residues long. Between the trimmed V and J ends, which lost 1 base and 8 bases, there was a span of 9 bases. Germline loops: CDR1 SGHTA, CDR2 FQGNSA.

The rearrangement uses TRBV6-5 and TRBJ1-1, with TRBD1 matching 8 bases. Germline values: CDR1 MNHEY, CDR2 SVGAGI. V shed 7 bases and J 5 bases; nucleotides not matched to a gene: 9. The length of the CDR3 is 14 residues. This CDR3 reads CASNRQGYLTEAFF. For the CDR3, the DNA is TGTGCCAGCAACCGACAGGGGTACCTTACTGAAGCTTTCTTT.

The chain couples TRBV7-3 to TRBJ2-3; perhaps D is TRBD1 or TRBD2 (5 bases each). Trimming stripped 5 bases from V and 4 bases from J, with 13 bases between. The CDR3 runs 14 residues. Germline CDR1 is SGHTA and CDR2 is FQGTGA. As DNA, the CDR3 is TGTGCCAGCAGCCACGCGTCGGGACCAGATACGCAGTATTTT. Translating it yields CASSHASGPDTQYF.

CDR3 DNA: TGTGCCAGCAGCTCGACAGGGGGCGTTTACAATGAGCAGTTCTTC. Translating gives CASSSTGGVYNEQFF. The chain links TRBV5-4 to TRBJ2-1; 10 bases fit TRBD1. Germline values: CDR1 SGHNT, CDR2 YYREEE (reference sequence). The CDR3 loop spans 15 amino acids. V dropped 3 bases and J dropped 4; count of bases not matched to a gene: 4.

The gene calls are TRBV7-9 and TRBJ2-1; unclear D gene. Per germline, CDR1 SEHNR and CDR2 FQNEAQ (reference sequence). V dropped 3 bases and J dropped 6 bases, with 9 bases sitting between them. This CDR3 has 13 amino acids. The CDR3 coding sequence is TGTGCCAGCAGCTTTCTTAGCCCCAATGAGCAGTTCTTC. This codes for CASSFLSPNEQFF.

This chain joins TRBV27 and TRBJ2-7, with D tentatively TRBD1 (5 bases). V lost 7 bases and J 1 base, leaving 17 bases between the germline ends. The CDR3 has 15 amino acids. Germline assignment: CDR1 MNHEY and CDR2 SMNVEV (reference sequence). The CDR3, as DNA: TGTGCCAGCAACCCAACAGGTGCGCGTTCCTACGAGCAGTACTTC. It is translated as CASNPTGARSYEQYF.

This clone occurred once. This chain connects TRBV6-6 to TRBJ2-7; TRBD1 agrees at 11 bases. CDR1 is MNHNY and CDR2 is SVGAGI in the germline V gene (reference sequence). The CDR3 spans 13 residues. Trimming cost V 6 bases and J 7 bases; bases outside gene matches: 5. The CDR3 nucleotides read TGTGCCAGCAGCCTCGGGACAGGGGGTGAGCAGTACTTC. It encodes CASSLGTGGEQYF.

V gene TRBV30 combines with J gene TRBJ2-7; 10 bases align to TRBD1. This CDR3 is built from 13 residues. Trimming removed 2 bases from V and 3 bases from J; junction bases left unmatched: 1. Germline V lookup: CDR1 GTSNPN, CDR2 SVGIG (reference sequence). The CDR3 nucleotides read TGTGCCTGGAGTTGGACAGGGGGCTACGAGCAGTACTTC. Protein: CAWSWTGGYEQYF.

The chain links TRBV5-1 to TRBJ1-1; maybe TRBD1 (6 bases). The CDR3 totals 12 residues. Trimming removed 4 bases from V and 8 bases from J, with 12 bases in between. Germline CDR1 and CDR2: SGHRS and YFSETQ. Here the CDR3 DNA reads TGCGCCAGCAGCCCCGGGGGCCTCGAAGCTTTCTTT. This gives the protein CASSPGGLEAFF.

The V gene is TRBV7-9, the J gene TRBJ2-2; D not resolved. This CDR3 comprises 15 residues. CDR1 is SEHNR, CDR2 FQNEAQ, per germline (reference sequence). V was cut by 10 bases and J by 0 bases, with 15 bases left in between. The CDR3 DNA is TGTGCCACATGGACGACCCCTTCGAACACCGGGGAGCTGTTTTTT. Protein product: CATWTTPSNTGELFF. Full variable domain (outside the CDR3, taken from reference TRBV7-9 and TRBJ2-2): DTGVSQNPRHKITKRGQNVTFRCDPISEHNRLYWYRQTLGQGPEFLTYFQNEAQLEKSRLLSDRFSAERPKGSFSTLEIQRTEQGDSAMYLCATWTTPSNTGELFFGEGSRLTVL.

The chain couples TRBV7-6 to TRBJ2-3, with D unclear. The CDR3 totals 18 residues. Deletions cut 5 bases from V and 2 bases from J, with 23 bases between. Germline-derived CDR1 and CDR2 are SGHVS and FNYEAQ. CDR3 nucleotide sequence: TGTGCCAGCAGCGTAACCCTTGAGGCTAGTGGAGTCACAGATACGCAGTATTTT. Translated, it gives CASSVTLEASGVTDTQYF.

The rearrangement joins TRBV27 to TRBJ1-2, with D unresolved. The germline gives CDR1 MNHEY, CDR2 SMNVEV (reference sequence). V dropped 6 bases and J dropped 6 bases, with 17 bases sitting between them. The CDR3 covers 14 residues. This CDR3 is CASRPPGLSNGYTF. As DNA, the CDR3 is TGTGCCAGCAGGCCGCCCGGGCTTTCCAATGGCTACACCTTC.

The rearrangement joins TRBV7-9 to TRBJ2-5; D is ambiguous. Trimming removed 7 bases from V and 1 base from J, with 10 bases in between. Germline V gene data show CDR1 as SEHNR and CDR2 as FQNEAQ (reference sequence). The CDR3 has 13 residues. The CDR3 sequence is CASTRTIQETQYF. CDR3 bases: TGTGCCAGCACCCGGACCATCCAAGAGACCCAGTACTTC.

The chain employs TRBV19 and TRBJ2-2, with 12 bases aligning to TRBD2. Germline CDR1 LNHDA, CDR2 SQIVND (reference sequence). V lost 4 bases and J lost 7; bases outside the gene matches: 16. This CDR3 has 19 amino acids. The CDR3 is CASSNPTLAGGPGVGELFF. The DNA for the CDR3 is TGTGCCAGTAGTAACCCTACCCTAGCGGGAGGGCCTGGGGTCGGGGAGCTGTTTTTT.

The chain joins TRBV15 to TRBJ2-3, with TRBD2 as a possible D gene (5 bases). The length of the CDR3 is 15 residues. The V end lost 6 bases, the J end lost 1 base, and 14 bases lay between the germline ends. Germline assignment: CDR1 LNHNV and CDR2 YYDKDF (reference sequence). CDR3 sequence: CATSRASQRTDTQYF. The DNA for the CDR3 is TGTGCCACCAGTCGAGCTAGCCAGCGCACAGATACGCAGTATTTT.

Note on this clone: Other nucleotide sequences in the sample specify the same CDR3. Here the CDR3 DNA reads TGTGCCAGCAGCCGGGACAGGGGATACGAGCAGTACTTC. Protein sequence: CASSRDRGYEQYF. The rearrangement uses TRBV27 and TRBJ2-7, with TRBD1 matching 10 bases. This CDR3 region has 13 residues. J was trimmed by 4 bases and V by 6 bases; bases with no gene match: 3. CDR1 and CDR2 from the germline V gene are MNHEY and SMNVEV (reference sequence).

CDR3 nucleotide sequence: TGTGCCAGCAGTTGGACTAGCGGGAGGGTCACAGATACGCAGTATTTT. It codes for CASSWTSGRVTDTQYF. V and J are TRBV27 and TRBJ2-3, with 15 bases identical to TRBD2. The CDR3 spans 16 residues. The J segment lost 2 bases and the V segment lost 4 bases, leaving 1 base of the junction unmatched. The germline V gene has CDR1 MNHEY and CDR2 SMNVEV (reference sequence).

This CDR3 reads CASSYYLDSPYGYTF. For the CDR3, the DNA is TGTGCCAGCAGCTACTACCTGGACAGCCCCTATGGCTACACCTTC. This chain joins TRBV7-9 and TRBJ1-2; maybe TRBD1 (6 bases). Germline V gene data show CDR1 as SEHNR and CDR2 as FQNEAQ (reference sequence). Trimming removed 4 bases at V and 4 bases at J, with 16 bases between. This CDR3 has 15 amino acids. The variable domain in full, completed from reference TRBV7-9 and TRBJ1-2, reads DTGVSQNPRHKITKRGQNVTFRCDPISEHNRLYWYRQTLGQGPEFLTYFQNEAQLEKSRLLSDRFSAERPKGSFSTLEIQRTEQGDSAMYLCASSYYLDSPYGYTFGSGTRLTVV.